This TCR beta chain was found in a study of T cells in Graves' hyperthyroidism and ophthalmopathy. Study-wide results and caveats: Ophthalmopathy, which appeared later, was predicted by the model a median around 6 months before onset.

A note on this clonotype: The antigen is undetermined. A clone one base away is much larger, so this may be a read error.

Germline V gives CDR1 DFQATT, CDR2 SNEGSKA (reference sequence). The CDR3 loop spans 14 amino acids. The V segment lost 3 bases and the J segment 6 bases; nucleotides outside the gene matches: 8. The authors deemed Graves' hyperthyroidism stable absent ophthalmopathy progression within 18 months. Patients were excluded because of uncontrolled infection, other autoimmune disease, pregnancy or lactation. The source material, RNA transcripts, was used to amplify TCR beta CDR3 regions. Primed by the HTBI set, a first-round RT-PCR was run on the TCR CDR3. TCRdb reanalysed the multiplex PCR reads using MiXCR and keeps one entry per CDR3 protein. This sample yields 350,000 to 450,000 distinct CDR3 sequences, of which roughly 13% are seen a single time; around 10% belongs to the top ten.

V is TRBV20-1 and J is TRBJ2-1; TRBD2 aligns across 7 bases. The sample consisted of blood. The receptor was derived from a woman aged 55-75 years with Graves' hyperthyroidism. CDR3: CSARGGAFGNEQFF. Here the CDR3 DNA reads TGCAGTGCTAGGGGAGGGGCATTTGGCAATGAGCAGTTCTTC.